The clone carrying this TCR beta chain was detected ten times or more. Antigen: not known. The sample is drawn from a study of identical twins. General study findings and limits: Researchers reported excess low generation probability among twin-shared out-of-frame alpha sequences. Conclusions came from cross-sectional statistical analysis, not from following the same donors. Models underpredicted monozygotic twin sharing of out-of-frame TCR alpha.

TCRdb reprocessed the 5' RACE reads via MiXCR and lists one record per CDR3 protein. The sample lists about 690,000 distinct CDR3 sequences, over 5% occurring once. The CDR3 length is 15 residues. Germline loops: CDR1 MDHEN, CDR2 SYDVKM. J was trimmed by 7 bases and V by 6 bases; bases with no gene match: 10. This sequence originates from a man between 18 and 29 years old in good health. This chain joins TRBV28 and TRBJ2-1; 9 bases fit TRBD2. The specimen sequenced was naive T cells sorted from blood. CDR3 region: CASSASGRRFNEQFF. In DNA form, the CDR3 reads TGTGCCAGCAGCGCAAGCGGGAGGCGCTTTAATGAGCAGTTCTTC.